Below are 21 T cell receptor beta chains sequenced from a single sample in a study of vaccination and CD4 T cells after COVID-19. What these receptors recognize is not known. Stated treatment: approximately nine-day PBMC culture with coronavirus spike peptide pools or control peptides (ViraFEST assay). Cultured CD4+ T-cell DNA underwent Oncomine TCR Beta short-read sequencing. Via MiXCR, TCRdb re-called the PCR reads, giving one row per CDR3 protein. Here the sample spans about 15,000 distinct CDR3 sequences, 50% to 60% being singletons. The specimen comprised CD4+ T cells from blood, cultured in vitro, sampled before SARS-CoV-2 vaccination. The receptors were gathered from a human donor who had recovered from COVID-19.

The chain couples TRBV7-2 to TRBJ1-1, with D possibly matching TRBD1 (6 bases). Deletions cut 2 bases from V and 5 bases from J, with 18 bases between. The CDR3 runs to 16 residues. From germline, CDR1 is SGHTA and CDR2 FQGNSA. CDR3 sequence (DNA): TGTGCCAGCAGCTTACGCATGGGGGGCGCAAGGACTGAAGCTTTCTTT. Translation gives CASSLRMGGARTEAFF.

V and J are TRBV29-1 and TRBJ1-3; D possibly corresponds to TRBD1 (6 bases). V lost 2 bases, J lost 4 bases, and 9 bases lay in between. The CDR3 is 13 residues long. From germline, CDR1 is SQVTM and CDR2 ANQGSEA. This CDR3 is CSVERGTGNTIYF. DNA for the CDR3: TGCAGCGTTGAAAGGGGGACCGGAAACACCATATATTTT.

This clonotype was detected only a few times. This chain joins TRBV7-6 and TRBJ2-2, with 9 bases that match TRBD2. With 8 bases clipped from V and 1 base from J, the junction kept 11 bases outside the gene matches. This CDR3 is built from 17 residues. Per the germline V gene, CDR1 is SGHVS and CDR2 is FNYEAQ. This chain's CDR3 is CASSPSGTPMNTGELFF. The CDR3 bases are TGTGCCAGCTCGCCTAGCGGGACACCTATGAACACCGGGGAGCTGTTTTTT.

V usage is TRBV7-2 and J usage is TRBJ1-2; possibly TRBD1 for D (6 bases). The CDR3 is made up of 15 amino acids. The ends were cut back, 5 bases at V and 6 bases at J, with 19 bases in the middle. Germline CDR1 and CDR2: SGHTA and FQGNSA. CDR3 sequence (DNA): TGTGCCAGCAGCCCTCACCTGGTGGGGGCGAATGGCTACACCTTC. Its protein product is CASSPHLVGANGYTF.

The CDR3 loop reads CASSVPGTDEQFF. CDR3 sequence (DNA): TGTGCCAGCAGTGTCCCAGGCACCGATGAGCAGTTCTTC. The rearrangement links TRBV6-1 to TRBJ2-1; D is ambiguous. The CDR3 contains 13 residues. With 4 bases removed from V and 8 bases from J, the gap between germline ends came to 12 bases. Germline V CDR1 and CDR2: MNHNS, SASEGT.

The sample holds a few counts of this clonotype. J is TRBJ1-5 and V is TRBV27; 9 bases agree with TRBD1. Losses at the gene ends were 4 bases for V and 6 bases for J; bases not matched to a gene: 4. CDR3 length: 14 amino acids. Germline loops: CDR1 MNHEY, CDR2 SMNVEV (reference sequence). The CDR3 loop is CASSSDRGSQPQHF. The CDR3 bases are TGTGCCAGCAGTTCGGACAGGGGATCTCAGCCCCAGCATTTT.

J is TRBJ2-5 and V is TRBV6-1; D gene uncertain. CDR3 length: 13 amino acids. V dropped 4 bases and J dropped 5 bases, with 11 bases sitting between them. The germline gives CDR1 MNHNS, CDR2 SASEGT. The DNA of the CDR3 is TGTGCCAGCAGTGGGGCAGGCCGTGAGACCCAGTACTTC. It yields the protein CASSGAGRETQYF.

The chain uses TRBV3-1 and TRBJ1-6, with 8 nucleotides matching TRBD1. Trimming cost V 3 bases and J 5 bases; bases outside gene matches: 0. The CDR3 is 14 amino acids. The germline gives CDR1 LGHDT, CDR2 YNNKEL (reference sequence). The CDR3 here is CASSQGQDNSPLHF. CDR3 DNA sequence: TGTGCCAGCAGCCAGGGACAGGATAATTCACCCCTCCACTTT.

CDR3 nucleotide sequence: TGTGCCAGCAGGGGGGACGGCTCTGGAAACACCATATATTTT. The encoded protein is CASRGDGSGNTIYF. The rearrangement links TRBV25-1 to TRBJ1-3; D is perhaps TRBD1 (5 bases). Between the trimmed V and J ends, which lost 6 bases and 0 bases, there was a span of 9 bases. The CDR3 loop spans 14 amino acids. The V gene's germline CDR1 is MGHDK and CDR2 SYGVNS.

CDR3 bases: TGCAGTGCCCGTCCCCCGGGACTAGCGGGCTACGAGCAGTACTTC. It encodes CSARPPGLAGYEQYF. The chain carries TRBV20-1 and TRBJ2-7; 12 positions match TRBD2. J was trimmed by 3 bases and V by 6 bases; bases with no gene match: 9. CDR1 and CDR2 (germline): DFQATT, SNEGSKA (reference sequence). The CDR3 runs 15 residues.

This rearrangement joins TRBV5-4 to TRBJ1-2; 9 bases line up with TRBD1. CDR3 length: 17 amino acids. Germline CDR1 SGHNT, CDR2 YYREEE (reference sequence). V lost 0 bases, J lost 2 bases, and 8 bases stayed unmatched. The CDR3 DNA follows: TGTGCCAGCAGCTTGGTTCAGGACAGGGGACCGAACTATGGCTACACCTTC. Protein product: CASSLVQDRGPNYGYTF.

The gene calls are TRBV7-9 and TRBJ1-3, with TRBD1 as a possible D gene (6 bases). V was trimmed by 1 base and J by 7 bases, leaving 11 bases between them. The length of the CDR3 is 14 residues. Germline CDR1 SEHNR, CDR2 FQNEAQ (reference sequence). CDR3 amino acids: CASSLGTAGNTIYF. Here the CDR3 DNA reads TGTGCCAGCAGCTTAGGGACAGCCGGGAACACCATATATTTT.

The chain carries TRBV19 and TRBJ2-2, with D possibly TRBD1 on 6 matching bases. CDR1 and CDR2 from the germline V gene are LNHDA and SQIVND (reference sequence). The CDR3 extends over 15 amino acids. Trimming stripped 5 bases from V and 2 bases from J, with 12 bases between. In nucleotides, the CDR3 is TGTGCCAGTAGTCTTGGGGACACTAACACCGGGGAGCTGTTTTTT. The encoded protein is CASSLGDTNTGELFF.

The gene calls are TRBV27 and TRBJ2-2; D call uncertain. The length of the CDR3 is 14 residues. Germline V gene sequence: CDR1 MNHEY, CDR2 SMNVEV (reference sequence). V lost 6 bases and J lost 6, with 14 bases in between. DNA of the CDR3: TGTGCCAGCAGGCGTAAACCAGTACCCGGGGAGCTGTTTTTT. Translated: CASRRKPVPGELFF.

V gene TRBV2 combines with J gene TRBJ1-2; D ambiguous. Germline V lookup: CDR1 SNHLY, CDR2 FYNNEI. V was clipped by 6 bases and J by 6 bases, with 11 bases between them. The CDR3 loop spans 12 amino acids. This chain's CDR3 is CASRGFSHGYTF. CDR3 coding DNA: TGTGCCAGCAGGGGCTTCTCCCATGGCTACACCTTC.

This clonotype was seen only a few times. This rearrangement joins TRBV20-1 to TRBJ1-6; maybe TRBD1 (5 bases). The V gene's germline CDR1 is DFQATT and CDR2 SNEGSKA (reference sequence). This CDR3 comprises 16 residues. V was shortened by 1 base and J by 8 bases, with 18 bases between the two germline ends. The CDR3 reads CSARGGRGLRDSPLHF. In nucleotides, the CDR3 is TGCAGTGCTAGAGGTGGTAGGGGCCTTAGGGATTCACCCCTCCACTTT.

This clonotype was counted between two and nine times. The chain has TRBV20-1 and TRBJ2-7, with TRBD2 identical over 11 bases. The CDR3 is 16 residues long. Looked up from germline, CDR1 is DFQATT and CDR2 is SNEGSKA (reference sequence). J was trimmed by 2 bases and V by 3 bases; bases with no gene match: 9. CDR3 DNA: TGCAGTGCTAGCGGGCTAGCGGGGGGCCCGCCCTACGAGCAGTACTTC. Encoded protein: CSASGLAGGPPYEQYF.

The chain employs TRBV27 and TRBJ1-1; tentatively, D is TRBD1 (5 bases). This CDR3 comprises 16 residues. CDR1 is MNHEY and CDR2 is SMNVEV in the germline V gene (reference sequence). V was shortened by 6 bases and J by 1 base, with 18 bases between the two germline ends. In nucleotides, the CDR3 is TGTGCCAGCAGCCGTTTAACGGGACTGGCGAACACTGAAGCTTTCTTT. This gives the protein CASSRLTGLANTEAFF.

This clonotype has just a few counts. The chain recombines TRBV19 with TRBJ2-6; D is possibly TRBD1 (5 bases). The CDR3 is 15 residues long. V lost 6 bases and J lost 4, with 13 bases in between. Per germline, CDR1 LNHDA and CDR2 SQIVND (reference sequence). In DNA form, the CDR3 reads TGTGCCAGTAGCGTTGACAGTTCCGGGGCCAACGTCCTGACTTTC. Protein: CASSVDSSGANVLTF.

This clonotype has only one observation. This chain uses TRBV7-2 with TRBJ2-3, with 11 bases identical to TRBD2. Per the germline V gene, CDR1 is SGHTA and CDR2 is FQGNSA. The CDR3 runs to 17 residues. V gave up 0 bases and J gave up 3 bases; unmatched junction bases: 5. CDR3 region: CASSLALAGGETDTQYF. CDR3 nucleotide sequence: TGTGCCAGCAGCTTAGCTTTAGCGGGAGGGGAAACAGATACGCAGTATTTT.

The V and J genes are TRBV28 and TRBJ1-2; weak D call: TRBD1 (6 bases). Per the germline V gene, CDR1 is MDHEN and CDR2 is SYDVKM. The CDR3 runs to 14 residues. Between the trimmed V and J ends, which lost 4 bases and 4 bases, there was a span of 13 bases. CDR3 sequence (DNA): TGTGCCAGCAGTTCACGGGACACGCCCTATGGCTACACCTTC. It specifies CASSSRDTPYGYTF.